This T cell receptor (beta chain) was profiled in a study of T cell responses to AZD1222 COVID-19 vaccine. About this clone: The antigen is undetermined.

The study, taken as a whole, reports: The donor cohort was predominantly white British with a female majority, and clonal diversity may have been underestimated.

V was shortened by 3 bases and J by 2 bases, with 8 bases between the two germline ends. The CDR3 loop spans 13 amino acids. Germline lookup yields CDR1 KGHSH and CDR2 LQKENI. Clones were read by immunoSEQ multiplex PCR, and TCRdb kept only the in-frame ones, dropping some. Here the sample spans 88,000 or so clones, around 90% being singletons. This receptor was taken from an adult who received the AZD1222 COVID-19 vaccine. Specimen: peripheral blood, collected 28 days after the second AZD1222 dose. This chain links TRBV18 with TRBJ2-7; D remains ambiguous. The CDR3 DNA follows: TGTGCCAGCTCACCCTCCGGACCCTACGAGCAGTACTTC. Translated: CASSPSGPYEQYF.